The clone carrying this T cell receptor (beta chain) was seen at least ten times. The read ends 3 residues early relative to the CDR3; the germline J gene fills the gap. This sample is part of a study of T cell clonality in common variable immunodeficiency. Donors gave 5 to 8 ml heparinized peripheral whole blood. The J segment lost 2 bases and the V segment lost 5 bases, leaving 4 bases of the junction unmatched. The CDR3 has 14 amino acids. Germline V gene lookup returns CDR1 SGHRS and CDR2 YFSETQ. The repertoire was sequenced with immunoSEQ multiplex PCR; TCRdb's copy has only in-frame clones and lacks some. The sample gives about 64,000 clones, none seen only once, and the top ten clones hold 1.5% to 2%.

This TCR came from a person aged 18 to 70 in good health. Sequencing was done on a sample of peripheral blood mononuclear cells. This chain connects TRBV5-1 to TRBJ1-3; 7 bases are shared with TRBD1. CDR3 sequence: CASSFTGAGNTIYF. Incomplete CDR3 DNA: TGCGCCAGCAGTTTTACAGGGGCTGGAAACACC.